A selection of T cell receptor beta chains follows, all from one sample in a study of cytomegalovirus exposure and HLA in healthy donors. Libraries were prepared by immunoSEQ multiplex PCR; TCRdb keeps only in-frame clonotypes and omits some of them. The table records around 100,000 clones, about 79% of them present only once. The sequenced material came from PBMCs. Receptors originate from a female donor in good health and CMV-seropositive. CDR3s include the opening cysteine and the closing phenylalanine or tryptophan. The D gene is left open where the match is weak. Only some rows state a clone size, as once, few, many or a class for expanded clones.

NA | TRBJ2-7 | TRBD1 | TRBV19 | TGTGCCAGTAGTACTGGACAGGGAAAGTACGAGCAGTACTTC | CASSTGQGKYEQYF
NA | TRBJ1-5 | NA | TRBV19 | TGTGCCAGTAGTCTGTTCCTACGGGGGAGCAATCAGCCCCAGCATTTT | CASSLFLRGSNQPQHF
NA | TRBJ1-2 | NA | TRBV29-1 | TGCAGCGTCGGACCCCAGGGAGGCTACACCTTC | CSVGPQGGYTF
NA | TRBJ1-1 | NA | TRBV5-4 | TGTGCCAGCAGCTCCTATCGTACGGGGGACACTGAAGCTTTCTTT | CASSSYRTGDTEAFF
NA | TRBJ2-6 | NA | TRBV28 | TGTGCCAGCAGCTTGACTACAGGGAACGGGGCCAACGGCCTGACTTTC | CASSLTTGNGANGLTF
NA | TRBJ1-2 | NA | TRBV20-1 | TGCAGTGCTAGCCCAGACTATGGCTACACCTTC | CSASPDYGYTF
NA | TRBJ1-2 | TRBD1 | TRBV6-5 | TGTGCCAGCAGTTCCGGGACAGGGTACTCATATGGCTACACCTTC | CASSSGTGYSYGYTF
NA | TRBJ2-7 | TRBD1 | TRBV27 | TGTGCCAGCAGTTGGGGCAGGGGGTACGAGCAGTACTTC | CASSWGRGYEQYF
once | TRBJ1-6 | TRBD1 | TRBV30 | TGTGCCTGGAGTTCAAGGACAGGGAATTCACCCCTCCACTTT | CAWSSRTGNSPLHF
NA | TRBJ1-1 | TRBD1 | TRBV18 | TGTGCCAGCTCACCAACCCATACAGGGGGATGGACTGAAGCTTTCTTT | CASSPTHTGGWTEAFF
NA | TRBJ1-5 | NA | TRBV4-1 | TGCGCCAGCAGCCAAGTTCTGACGCGGGGGGATCAGCCCCAGCATTTT | CASSQVLTRGDQPQHF
many | TRBJ2-2 | NA | TRBV7-2 | TGTGCCAGCAGCTTAACTATACGCACCGGGGAGCTGTTTTTT | CASSLTIRTGELFF
NA | TRBJ1-1 | TRBD1 | TRBV5-5 | TGTGCCAGCAAAAGGACAGGGGGCGAGACGAACACTGAAGCTTTCTTT | CASKRTGGETNTEAFF
NA | TRBJ1-5 | NA | TRBV19 | TGTGCCAGTAGCCAGGGGTTGGATCAGCCCCAGCATTTT | CASSQGLDQPQHF
NA | TRBJ2-7 | NA | TRBV30 | TGTGCCTGGAGTGAAACAGCCGACCCTTACGAGCAGTACTTC | CAWSETADPYEQYF
NA | TRBJ1-2 | NA | TRBV6-4 | TGTGCCAGCAGGCGGGAGGTAGGGGGAGATGGCTACACCTTC | CASRREVGGDGYTF
NA | TRBJ2-6 | NA | TRBV11-2 | TGTGCCAGCAGCTTAGTAAAGGGCGGTGGGGCCAACGGCCTGACTTTC | CASSLVKGGGANGLTF
NA | TRBJ1-1 | TRBD1 | TRBV6-1 | TGTGCCAGCTCCTCCCTTACAGGGGGACGGACTGAAGCTTTCTTT | CASSSLTGGRTEAFF
few | TRBJ2-2 | TRBD2 | TRBV5-1 | TGCGCCAGCAGCTTGGGGCCCACGGGACGACTAGCTCCACCCGGGGAGCTGTTTTTT | CASSLGPTGRLAPPGELFF
NA | TRBJ2-7 | NA | TRBV5-1 | TGCGCCAGCAGCCCTAAGGACAGGGAGGGCGAGCAGTACTTC | CASSPKDREGEQYF
NA | TRBJ1-1 | NA | TRBV6-5 | TGTGCCAGCAGGACACAAAGGGGTACGAACACTGAAGCTTTCTTT | CASRTQRGTNTEAFF
few | TRBJ2-3 | NA | TRBV6-4 | TGTGCCAGCAGTGACGGGGCGGATACGCAGTATTTT | CASSDGADTQYF
NA | TRBJ2-5 | NA | TRBV5-4 | TGTGCCAGCAGCTTGGATAACCGTGGGAGAGAGACCCAGTACTTC | CASSLDNRGRETQYF
few | TRBJ1-2 | NA | TRBV2 | TGTGCCAGCAGTTTACAGGGTGGCTATGGCTACACCTTC | CASSLQGGYGYTF
NA | TRBJ2-7 | NA | TRBV2 | TGTGCCAGCAGAGCCATCGCAGGGAGGAGGCACGAGCAGTACTTC | CASRAIAGRRHEQYF
NA | TRBJ2-7 | TRBD1 | TRBV10-1 | TGCGCCAGCAGTCCGGACAGGCGAGACTCCTACGAGCAGTACTTC | CASSPDRRDSYEQYF
NA | TRBJ2-6 | NA | TRBV5-4 | TGTGCCAGCAGCCCGGAGGGGCCTGGGGCCAACGGCCTGACTTTC | CASSPEGPGANGLTF
NA | TRBJ2-7 | NA | TRBV18 | TGTGCCAGCTCAGCCGGGATTGGCTACGAGCAGTACTTC | CASSAGIGYEQYF
NA | TRBJ2-1 | TRBD1 | TRBV5-1 | TGCGCCAGCAGCAGGGGACAGGGAATCGATGAGCAGTTCTTC | CASSRGQGIDEQFF
NA | TRBJ2-1 | TRBD1 | TRBV7-2 | TGTGCCAGCAGCAAGGGACAGGGCCACAATGAGCAGTTCTTC | CASSKGQGHNEQFF
NA | TRBJ2-2 | TRBD2 | TRBV19 | TGTGCCAGTAGTATTACCACTAGCGGGACCTTGGGGGAGCTGTTTTTT | CASSITTSGTLGELFF
NA | TRBJ1-1 | NA | TRBV4-2 | TGTGCCAGCAGCCAAGATAAGTGGCAGGTGAACACTGAAGCTTTCTTT | CASSQDKWQVNTEAFF
NA | TRBJ2-5 | NA | TRBV6-5 | TGTGCCAGCAGTTACGAGGCGCGGGAGACCCAGTACTTC | CASSYEARETQYF
NA | TRBJ2-5 | NA | TRBV19 | TGTGCCAGTAGTAAAGCCGAACGAGAGACCCAGTACTTC | CASSKAERETQYF
NA | TRBJ2-7 | NA | TRBV7-2 | TGTGCCAGCAGCTCTACAGGGGGGGTCTACGAGCAGTACTTC | CASSSTGGVYEQYF
NA | TRBJ2-7 | TRBD2 | TRBV7-2 | TGTGCCAGCAGCACACTAGCGGGGGGGCCTCCTTGGTACGAGCAGTACTTC | CASSTLAGGPPWYEQYF
once | TRBJ2-7 | NA | TRBV6-5 | TGTGCCAGCAGTTACGCGGCCCGCTACGAGCAGTACTTC | CASSYAARYEQYF
NA | TRBJ2-7 | NA | TRBV11-2 | TGTGCCAGCAGCTTAGGGGACTGGCTCCTCGAGCAGTACTTC | CASSLGDWLLEQYF
NA | TRBJ1-1 | TRBD1 | TRBV7-9 | TGTGCCAGCAGCCCCGGGACAGTGAACACTGAAGCTTTCTTT | CASSPGTVNTEAFF
NA | TRBJ1-1 | TRBD1 | TRBV7-9 | TGTGCCAGCCTTGACAGGGGGATCATGAACACTGAAGCTTTCTTT | CASLDRGIMNTEAFF
NA | TRBJ2-3 | TRBD2 | TRBV7-2 | TGTGCCAGCAGCTCCCCGAGGGCGGGGGGCCGAACAGATACGCAGTATTTT | CASSSPRAGGRTDTQYF
NA | TRBJ2-7 | NA | TRBV18 | TGTGCCAGCTCACCACGCCTAACTTCCTACGAGCAGTACTTC | CASSPRLTSYEQYF
NA | TRBJ2-6 | NA | TRBV15 | TGTGCCACCAGCCGCGACAACTCTGGGGCCAACGTCCTGACTTTC | CATSRDNSGANVLTF
NA | TRBJ1-5 | TRBD1 | TRBV4-3 | TGCGCCAGCAGCCAAGTCTATCAGGGGGCGGTGAACAATCAGCCCCAGCATTTT | CASSQVYQGAVNNQPQHF
NA | TRBJ1-5 | TRBD1 | TRBV9 | TGTGCCAGCAGCGGTGGACAGGGTTCGAGCAATCAGCCCCAGCATTTT | CASSGGQGSSNQPQHF
few | TRBJ2-4 | NA | TRBV7-8 | TGTGCCAGCAGCCCCGGGGACAAAAACATTCAGTACTTC | CASSPGDKNIQYF
NA | TRBJ2-5 | TRBD1 | TRBV11-2 | TGTGCCAGCAGCCCCGACAGGGGCGAAGAGACCCAGTACTTC | CASSPDRGEETQYF
NA | TRBJ2-1 | TRBD1 | TRBV4-1 | TGCGCCAGCAGCCATAGCCCTGGGACAGGGCAGTTCTTC | CASSHSPGTGQFF
NA | TRBJ1-5 | TRBD1 | TRBV7-2 | TGTGCCAGCAGCTTAGACGGGACAGGGGAGGGTCAGCCCCAGCATTTT | CASSLDGTGEGQPQHF
NA | TRBJ2-1 | TRBD1 | TRBV29-1 | TGCAGCGCCCTCACAGGGGGCCTCTACAATGAGCAGTTCTTC | CSALTGGLYNEQFF
NA | TRBJ2-1 | TRBD2 | TRBV7-2 | TGTGCCAGCAGCTTAGTTGGGACTAGCAGTAACAATGAGCAGTTCTTC | CASSLVGTSSNNEQFF
NA | TRBJ1-1 | TRBD1 | TRBV6-4 | TGTGCCAGCAGTGAGCAGGGGGGTACTGAAGCTTTCTTT | CASSEQGGTEAFF
NA | TRBJ1-1 | NA | TRBV7-9 | TGTTCCAGCAGCCCCCGGGGTGGCCTCCATATGAACACTGAAGCTTTCTTT | CSSSPRGGLHMNTEAFF
NA | TRBJ2-6 | NA | TRBV6-5 | TGTGCCAGCAGTTCCCCAGGCTCTGGGGCCAACGTCCTGACTTTC | CASSSPGSGANVLTF
once | TRBJ1-1 | NA | TRBV5-5 | TGTGCCAGCACAGGGGATGGGAACACTGAAGCTTTCTTT | CASTGDGNTEAFF
once | TRBJ2-7 | TRBD2 | TRBV7-9 | TGTGCCAGCAGCTCGGGACTAGTGGGTTACGAGCAGTACTTC | CASSSGLVGYEQYF
NA | TRBJ1-6 | TRBD1 | TRBV7-2 | TGTGCCAGCAGCTTAGGACAGGGGGCGAATTCACCCCTCCACTTT | CASSLGQGANSPLHF
NA | TRBJ1-2 | NA | TRBV4-3 | TGCGCCAGCAGCCAAGATAAACGCCGGGGGAGCGACACCTTC | CASSQDKRRGSDTF
NA | TRBJ1-5 | NA | TRBV6-1 | TGTGCCAGCAGTACCCAGACAGGTAGCAATCAGCCCCAGCATTTT | CASSTQTGSNQPQHF
NA | TRBJ2-3 | NA | TRBV11-2 | TGTGCCAGCAGCTTAGACCCTAGACTAGGGCATCCTGGCACAGATACGCAGTATTTT | CASSLDPRLGHPGTDTQYF